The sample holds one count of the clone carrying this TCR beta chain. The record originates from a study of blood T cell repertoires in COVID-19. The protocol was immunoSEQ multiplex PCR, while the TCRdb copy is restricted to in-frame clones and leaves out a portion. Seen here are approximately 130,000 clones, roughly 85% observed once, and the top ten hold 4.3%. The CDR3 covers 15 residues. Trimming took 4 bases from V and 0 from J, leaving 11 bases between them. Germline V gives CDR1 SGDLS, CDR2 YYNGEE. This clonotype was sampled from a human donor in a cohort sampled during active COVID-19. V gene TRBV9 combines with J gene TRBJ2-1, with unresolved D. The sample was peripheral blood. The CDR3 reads CASSPTPSSYNEQFF. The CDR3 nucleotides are TGTGCCAGCAGCCCAACCCCGAGCTCCTACAATGAGCAGTTCTTC.